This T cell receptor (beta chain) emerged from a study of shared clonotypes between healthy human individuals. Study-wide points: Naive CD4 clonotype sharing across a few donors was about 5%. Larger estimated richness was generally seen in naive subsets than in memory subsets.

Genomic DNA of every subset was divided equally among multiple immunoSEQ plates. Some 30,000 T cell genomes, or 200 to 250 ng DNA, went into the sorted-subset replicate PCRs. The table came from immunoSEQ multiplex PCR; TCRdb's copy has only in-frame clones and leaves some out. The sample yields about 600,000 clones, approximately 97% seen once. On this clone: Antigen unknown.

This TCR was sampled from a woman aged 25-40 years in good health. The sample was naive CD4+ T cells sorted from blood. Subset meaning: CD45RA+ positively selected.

The CDR3 loop is CATSAGAARRVGELFF. The CDR3 DNA is TGTGCCACCAGCGCCGGGGCCGCACGGCGGGTCGGGGAGCTGTTTTTT. This chain connects TRBV15 to TRBJ2-2; the D call may be TRBD1 or TRBD2 (5 bases each). This CDR3 is built from 16 residues. Between the trimmed V and J ends, which lost 5 bases and 7 bases, there was a span of 20 bases. The germline gives CDR1 LNHNV, CDR2 YYDKDF (reference sequence).